This TCR beta chain was identified during a study of long-term antiretroviral therapy in people with HIV. Points from the study as a whole: Diversity remained lower than transplant donor controls, even though it increased after ART.

Sequencing used immunoSEQ v3.0 at survey level. Measured with immunoSEQ multiplex PCR; TCRdb has only the in-frame clones, and not every one. This sample has about 17,000 clones, with roughly 90% found just once. A note on this clone: The target antigen is unknown.

This CDR3 spans 15 amino acids. CDR1 and CDR2 (germline): SGHNT, YYREEE (reference sequence). V dropped 0 bases and J dropped 2 bases, with 9 bases sitting between them. The chain recombines TRBV5-4 with TRBJ2-4; no reliable D call. Sequencing used unsorted PBMCs, obtained 0.3 years after starting antiretroviral therapy. The source of this sequence is a man aged 55 to 70 with HIV. The CDR3 DNA reads TGTGCCAGCAGCTTGGGGGGAATTACCAAAAACATTCAGTACTTC. It specifies CASSLGGITKNIQYF.